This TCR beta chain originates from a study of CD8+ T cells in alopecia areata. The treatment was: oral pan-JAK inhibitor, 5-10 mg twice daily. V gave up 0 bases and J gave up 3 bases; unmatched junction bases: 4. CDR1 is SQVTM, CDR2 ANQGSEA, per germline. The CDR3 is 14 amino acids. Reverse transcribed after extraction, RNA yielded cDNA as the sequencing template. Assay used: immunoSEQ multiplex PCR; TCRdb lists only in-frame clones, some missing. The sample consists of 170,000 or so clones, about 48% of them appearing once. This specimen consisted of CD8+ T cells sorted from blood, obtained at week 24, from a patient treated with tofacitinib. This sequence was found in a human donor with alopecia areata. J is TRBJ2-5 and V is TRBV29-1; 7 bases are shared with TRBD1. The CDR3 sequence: CSVEDGQVKETQYF. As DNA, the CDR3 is TGCAGCGTTGAAGATGGACAGGTGAAAGAGACCCAGTACTTC.